The source of this TCR beta chain is a study of blood T cell repertoires in COVID-19. Study in general: Samples came from the United States, Italy and Spain, spanning acute and convalescent COVID-19. Sample material is recorded as cDNA or gDNA derived from T cells, B-cell-depleted T cells, or PBMCs.

Per the original methods: Estimates of nucleated cell counts were drawn from the amplification of reference gene primers. Profiling relied on immunoSEQ multiplex PCR, and the TCRdb table lists in-frame clones only, not all of them. V, J and clone size derive from that table, while D and trimming were established from the DNA sequence. Of some 220,000 clones listed, nearly 85% are singletons. Germline V gene sequence: CDR1 SGHTS, CDR2 YDEGEE. Trimming took off 0 bases at V and 2 bases at J, with 9 bases between the two ends. The CDR3 loop spans 15 amino acids. Source material: peripheral blood. This receptor was obtained from a human donor in a cohort sampled during active COVID-19. The J gene is TRBJ2-1, the V gene TRBV5-8; D might be TRBD1 (5 bases). The chain's CDR3 is CASSLEGVPYNEQFF. CDR3 sequence (DNA): TGTGCCAGCAGCTTGGAAGGGGTCCCCTACAATGAGCAGTTCTTC.